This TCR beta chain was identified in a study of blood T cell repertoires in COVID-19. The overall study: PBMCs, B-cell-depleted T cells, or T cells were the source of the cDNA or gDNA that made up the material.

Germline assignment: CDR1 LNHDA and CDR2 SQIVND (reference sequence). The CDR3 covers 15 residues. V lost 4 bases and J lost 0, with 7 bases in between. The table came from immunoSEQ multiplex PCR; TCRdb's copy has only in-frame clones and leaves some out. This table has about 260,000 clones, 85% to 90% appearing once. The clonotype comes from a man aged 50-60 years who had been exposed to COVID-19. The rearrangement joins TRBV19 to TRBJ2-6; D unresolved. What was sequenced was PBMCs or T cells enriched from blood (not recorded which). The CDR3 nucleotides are TGTGCCAGTAGTAAAACTATCTCTGGGGCCAACGTCCTGACTTTC. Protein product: CASSKTISGANVLTF. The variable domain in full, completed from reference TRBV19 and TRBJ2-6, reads DGGITQSPKYLFRKEGQNVTLSCEQNLNHDAMYWYRQDPGQGLRLIYYSQIVNDFQKGDIAEGYSVSREKKESFPLTVTSAQKNPTAFYLCASSKTISGANVLTFGAGSRLTVL.